The 10 T cell receptor beta chains listed next were all sequenced from one sample in a study of spatial heterogeneity in lung cancer. TCRdb reanalysed the 5' RACE reads using MiXCR and keeps one entry per CDR3 protein. The top ten hold roughly 20% of the sample, which has roughly 4,600 distinct CDR3 sequences, around 18% seen once. Time point given: sample taken at primary tumor resection. Unsorted samples of tumor, nontumor lung or frozen PBMC had their whole RNA sequenced. Sequencing was performed on normal lung tissue next to the tumor, taken at surgery. These receptors came from a male donor with early-stage non-small cell lung cancer.

In this sample, this clonotype turned up many times. As an off-target read in a library built for alpha chains, this beta chain has a frequency of little significance. This chain joins TRBV19 and TRBJ1-1; D might be TRBD1 (5 bases). The ends were cut back, 10 bases at V and 5 bases at J, with 17 bases in the middle. Germline CDR1 reads LNHDA; CDR2 reads SQIVND (reference sequence). CDR3 size: 13 residues. The CDR3 sequence: CATSGTLITEAFF. CDR3 sequence (DNA): TGTGCCACCTCAGGGACCTTAATTACTGAAGCTTTCTTT.

This clonotype was seen at least ten times. A library made for alpha chains picked up this beta chain off target, so its size means little. V and J are TRBV6-1 and TRBJ1-5, with unresolved D. The CDR3 runs 15 residues. The V end was cut by 6 bases, the J end by 0 bases, with 12 bases between. Germline-derived CDR1 and CDR2 are MNHNS and SASEGT. The DNA of the CDR3 is TGTGCCAGCAGGGTTAGTGGGGATAGCAATCAGCCCCAGCATTTT. Its translation is CASRVSGDSNQPQHF.

This clonotype was detected many times. Since it is a stray read in a library aimed at alpha chains, this beta chain has a size that is not meaningful. This chain uses TRBV19 with TRBJ1-6, with a tentative D call TRBD1 (5 bases). This CDR3 spans 14 amino acids. Trimming stripped 3 bases from V and 8 bases from J, with 11 bases between. CDR1 LNHDA and CDR2 SQIVND come from the germline V gene (reference sequence). CDR3 loop: CASSIFQGDSPLHF. In DNA form, the CDR3 reads TGTGCCAGTAGTATCTTCCAGGGAGATTCACCCCTCCACTTT.

This clonotype was detected many times. Little can be read into the size of this beta chain, an off-target read in a library designed for alpha chains. V and J are TRBV29-1 and TRBJ2-1; 7 nucleotides line up with TRBD2. The CDR3 is 15 residues long. The J segment lost 0 bases and the V segment lost 4 bases, leaving 6 bases of the junction unmatched. Germline assignment: CDR1 SQVTM and CDR2 ANQGSEA. The CDR3 here is CSVAGTTSSYNEQFF. The DNA of the CDR3 is TGCAGCGTTGCCGGGACTACCAGCTCCTACAATGAGCAGTTCTTC.

The sample holds a few counts of this clonotype. This may arise from a read error, as a much more abundant clone is one base away. This beta chain turned up in a library designed for alpha chains; as an off-target read, its abundance says little. The chain employs TRBV28 and TRBJ1-5; possibly TRBD1 for D (5 bases). In germline, CDR1 is MDHEN, CDR2 SYDVKM. CDR3 length: 17 residues. Trimming stripped 6 bases from V and 0 bases from J, with 18 bases between. CDR3 residues: CASRIWGRTYSNQPQHF. The DNA of the CDR3 is TGTGCCAGCAGGATTTGGGGCAGAACTTATAGCAATCAGCCCCAGCATTTT.

This clonotype was picked up many times. Within a library made for alpha chains, this beta chain is off target, and its count is uninformative. The CDR3 loop reads CASSISGTASNQPQHF. CDR3 DNA: TGTGCCAGCAGTATATCCGGGACAGCTAGCAATCAGCCCCAGCATTTT. The gene calls are TRBV12-3 or TRBV12-4 and TRBJ1-5; 7 nucleotides agree with TRBD1. Trimming took 5 bases from V and 0 from J; bases not matched to a gene: 7. This CDR3 region has 16 residues.

In its sample, this clonotype was seen a few times. Because the library targeted alpha chains, this beta chain is an off-target read whose size means little. This chain uses TRBV20-1 with TRBJ2-1; 8 bases line up with TRBD2. Germline trimming cut 5 bases from V and 8 bases from J; bases unmatched to any gene: 11. Germline V CDR1 and CDR2: DFQATT, SNEGSKA (reference sequence). The CDR3 sequence is 14 residues long. CDR3 loop: CSAYGGALSYEQFF. CDR3 nucleotides: TGCAGTGCTTACGGGGGGGCTTTATCATATGAGCAGTTCTTC.

On this clonotype: This beta chain appears as a stray read in a library generated for alpha chains; its size is not informative. The chain joins TRBV5-1 to TRBJ2-7, with a tentative D call TRBD1 (6 bases). CDR1 and CDR2 (germline): SGHRS, YFSETQ. The V gene lost 3 bases and the J gene lost 4 bases, with 20 bases spanning the gap. The CDR3 is 16 amino acids. CDR3 nucleotide sequence: TGCGCCAGCAGCTCCGGGGCTGAGACAGGACCTTACGAGCAGTACTTC. Translating it yields CASSSGAETGPYEQYF.

In the case of this clonotype: This beta chain slipped into a library made for alpha chains as a stray read, so its size is not meaningful. V is TRBV5-1 and J is TRBJ1-3; unclear D gene. Germline-derived CDR1 and CDR2 are SGHRS and YFSETQ. V gave up 1 base and J gave up 3 bases, with 2 bases separating them. The CDR3 has 12 amino acids. CDR3: CASSLNGNTIYF. CDR3 DNA sequence: TGCGCCAGCAGCTTGAATGGAAACACCATATATTTT.

This clonotype was seen a few times. This beta chain is a stray sequence in a library constructed for alpha chains; its clone size is not meaningful. The chain combines TRBV20-1 with TRBJ2-3; the D is unclear. From germline, CDR1 is DFQATT and CDR2 SNEGSKA (reference sequence). The ends were cut back, 4 bases at V and 2 bases at J, with 16 bases in the middle. The CDR3 runs to 15 residues. The CDR3 protein is CSAISLGRFTDTQYF. The CDR3 DNA follows: TGCAGTGCTATTTCCCTAGGCAGATTCACAGATACGCAGTATTTT.